This T cell receptor (beta chain) was recorded in a study of blood T cell repertoires in COVID-19. Study-level background: There were acute and convalescent COVID-19 samples, and they came from the United States, Italy and Spain. PBMCs, B-cell-depleted T cells, or T cells were the source of the cDNA or gDNA that made up the material.

Per the study methods: Amplification of reference gene primers provided the estimated nucleated cell counts. Sequencing used immunoSEQ multiplex PCR; TCRdb keeps in-frame clones, though not all of them. That table is the source of V, J and clone size, and D and trimming were worked out from the DNA. The sample holds about 35,000 clones; around 87% are singletons and the top ten take approximately 47%. The sequenced sample was peripheral blood. The sequence came from a human donor in a cohort sampled during active COVID-19.

The CDR3 loop is CASSFGRGGDGYEQYF. DNA for the CDR3: TGTGCCAGCAGCTTTGGGCGGGGGGGTGATGGCTACGAGCAGTACTTC. The V and J genes are TRBV7-2 and TRBJ2-7, with TRBD2 matching over 9 bases. The CDR3 is 16 residues long. The V gene end was trimmed by 3 bases and the J gene end by 3 bases; junction bases not matched to a gene: 9. Germline V gene data show CDR1 as SGHTA and CDR2 as FQGNSA.